Shown below are 8 T cell receptor beta chains from a single sample sequenced in a study of T cell changes during pregnancy in multiple sclerosis. TCRdb keeps only in-frame clones here, not all; method: immunoSEQ multiplex PCR. The repertoire holds some 21,000 clones, with under 95% as singletons. The material sequenced was CD4+ T cells from peripheral blood mononuclear cells, taken in the third trimester of pregnancy. These TCRs come from a female donor with multiple sclerosis, enrolled in a pregnancy study.

This clone was seen only once. The chain combines TRBV10-2 with TRBJ2-1; TRBD2 is a possible D gene (7 bases). This CDR3 contains 13 residues. CDR1 and CDR2 from the germline V gene are WSHSY and SAAADI. Trimming cost V 2 bases and J 12 bases, with 14 bases left between them. Written as DNA, the CDR3 is TGCGCCAGCAGTGAGCCGGGGGGCTCGGGGCAGTTCTTC. Its protein is CASSEPGGSGQFF.

The chain couples TRBV29-1 to TRBJ1-2; TRBD1 matches 8 bases. CDR3 length equals 12 residues. Germline-derived CDR1 and CDR2 are SQVTM and ANQGSEA. V lost 4 bases and J lost 8; bases outside the gene matches: 6. The CDR3 DNA is TGCAGCGTTGCTCAGGGGGCCGGCGGCTACACCTTC. Translated: CSVAQGAGGYTF. The full variable domain, rest sourced from reference TRBV29-1 and TRBJ1-2, is SAVISQKPSRDICQRGTSLTIQCQVDSQVTMMFWYRQQPGQSLTLIATANQGSEATYESGFVIDKFPISRPNLTFSTLTVSNMSPEDSSIYLCSVAQGAGGYTFGSGTRLTVV.

This chain links TRBV30 with TRBJ1-1; unclear D gene. The V gene lost 0 bases and the J gene lost 2 bases, with 10 bases spanning the gap. From germline, CDR1 is GTSNPN and CDR2 SVGIG (reference sequence). The CDR3 runs 14 residues. CDR3 sequence reads: CAWSVLGGNTEAFF. CDR3 DNA sequence: TGTGCCTGGAGTGTACTCGGAGGAAACACTGAAGCTTTCTTT.

This sequence joins TRBV9 and TRBJ2-7, with 8 positions matching TRBD1. The CDR3 totals 16 residues. After removal of 0 bases from V and 5 bases from J, the junction contained 10 bases not matched to a gene. CDR1 SGDLS and CDR2 YYNGEE come from the germline V gene. CDR3 region: CASSVAPRTGFDEQYF. The CDR3 bases are TGTGCCAGCAGCGTAGCTCCGAGGACAGGGTTCGACGAGCAGTACTTC. The full variable domain, completed using reference TRBV9 and TRBJ2-7, is DSGVTQTPKHLITATGQRVTLRCSPRSGDLSVYWYQQSLDQGLQFLIQYYNGEERAKGNILERFSAQQFPDLHSELNLSSLELGDSALYFCASSVAPRTGFDEQYFGPGTRLTVT.

V and J are TRBV11-3 and TRBJ1-1; D not resolved. In germline, CDR1 is SGHNT, CDR2 YENEEA. V was cut by 1 base and J by 7 bases, with 13 bases left in between. The CDR3 is made up of 14 amino acids. DNA for the CDR3: TGTGCCAGCAGCTTAGCCGGCCCGTACAGTGAAGCTTTCTTT. It codes for CASSLAGPYSEAFF.

This rearrangement joins TRBV30 to TRBJ2-3; 8 bases map to TRBD2. Unmatched junction bases numbered 4, after V lost 2 bases and J lost 0 bases. Germline loops: CDR1 GTSNPN, CDR2 SVGIG (reference sequence). This CDR3 comprises 15 residues. The DNA of the CDR3 is TGTGCCTGGAGTTTAGCGGGATATAGCACAGATACGCAGTATTTT. Translating it yields CAWSLAGYSTDTQYF.

This clone showed up just once. The V call is TRBV18, the J call TRBJ2-3; 9 nucleotides match TRBD2. Trimming took 3 bases from V and 5 from J; bases not matched to a gene: 0. The CDR3 runs 13 residues. The germline gives CDR1 KGHSH, CDR2 LQKENI. The CDR3 DNA follows: TGTGCCAGCTCACCGACTAGCGGAGATACGCAGTATTTT. Its protein is CASSPTSGDTQYF.

The sample holds one count of this clone. V and J are TRBV15 and TRBJ1-2, with 7 bases lining up with TRBD1. The germline CDR1 and CDR2 sequences are LNHNV and YYDKDF (reference sequence). V shed 2 bases, J shed 3 bases, and the junction held 9 bases outside the gene matches. The CDR3 contains 16 residues. CDR3 nucleotides: TGTGCCACCAGCAGATATAAAGCTGACAGGGACTATGGCTACACCTTC. Its protein product is CATSRYKADRDYGYTF.